Described below is a single TCR beta chain sequence and its context. Its specific antigen is unknown. No base qualities exist here, and no much larger clone lies one base off it. Genomic DNA was extracted from sorted cells for sequencing of the TCRbeta CDR3 region. The immunoSEQ Assay was used for sequencing of TCRbeta CDR3 regions. In its TCRdb copy, this immuneACCESS table keeps in-frame sequences only and misses some clones. Where compared with another copy, unresolved V genes explain less than half of these, and the others have no known cause. Within this sample are tens of thousands of clones, with around nine tenths of them counted one time only. Around 0.76% of the sample is held by the ten biggest clonotypes. The data were taken from a study of OX40 agonist ivuxolimab in advanced cancers. General notes on the study: Ivuxolimab, which targeted the costimulatory receptor OX40 (CD134), was an agonistic, fully human IgG2 monoclonal antibody. Intravenous ivuxolimab was administered to patients every 2 weeks at six dose levels: 0.01, 0.1, 0.3, 1.5, 3 and 10 mg/kg. Of the roughly 52 dose-escalation patients, hepatocellular carcinoma was present in some 19, melanoma in approximately 15, renal cell carcinoma in 9 and head and neck cancer in 9. The dose-escalation cohort was about 83% male with a mean age of roughly 60 years, ranging from roughly 23 to 90. Patients were allowed to have had prior anti-PD-1, anti-PD-L1 or anti-CTLA-4 therapy, and more than 35% of the dose-escalation patients had been treated with checkpoint inhibitors. Partial responses occurred in three dose-escalation patients: two with cutaneous melanoma and one with hepatocellular carcinoma. Peripheral TCRbeta sequencing aimed to test whether ivuxolimab altered TCR sequence diversity and caused clonal T-cell expansion. The monotherapy dose-escalation portion (N ≈ 55 patients) of the phase I ivuxolimab trial is reported in the paper.

The paper's findings and limits, for the study overall: At doses from 0.1 to 3.0 mg/kg, clonal expansion was seen in both CD4+ and CD8+ blood T cells between baseline and week 6. Which antigens the clonally expanded peripheral T cells were specific for was not determined. Low levels of normalized T-cell clonal expansion were also shown by some nonresponding patients. After ivuxolimab, more expanded clones were found on average in CD8+ T cells than in CD4+ T cells. In the 0.1-3.0 mg/kg groups, partial responders were among the patients with the lowest normalized peripheral clonal expansion, particularly in CD8+ T cells.

Patients with a history of autoimmune disease or receiving systemic immunosuppression were excluded from the trial. Peripheral blood for TCR sequencing was collected from all dose cohorts at baseline, on cycle 4 day 1, and on cycle 7 day 1. Samples were obtained from an open-label, multicenter, first-in-human phase I dose-escalation trial of ivuxolimab. The trial enrolled adults with locally advanced or metastatic head and neck squamous cell, hepatocellular, melanoma or renal cell carcinoma. Before TCR sequencing, CD4+ and CD8+ T cells were separately sorted from peripheral blood. Sequencing used CD4+ or CD8+ T cells sorted from blood, obtained in a trial of the OX40 agonist ivuxolimab. The sequence was obtained from an adult with an advanced solid tumor such as melanoma, head and neck, liver or kidney cancer.

In nucleotides, the sequence is TGTGCCAGCAGCCCACCCGGGACAGGGCCTTCCTACGAGCAGTACTTC. This is translated as CASSPPGTGPSYEQYF. The rearrangement combines TRBV7-9 with TRBJ2-7, with 9 bases aligning to TRBD1. V and J are trimmed by 5 bases and 1 base, and the gene matches miss 9 bases of the junction. Including cysteine and phenylalanine, the CDR3 has 16 amino acids. Only the CDR3 region is kept as DNA, spanning 48 bases read in frame from base 1. From a lookup of the germline V gene (reference sequence), CDR1 and CDR2 are SEHNR and FQNEAQ.